Each of the 27 T cell receptor beta chains below was sequenced from the same sample in a study of blood T cell repertoires in COVID-19. Data came from immunoSEQ multiplex PCR; TCRdb stores just in-frame clones and leaves some out. The sample holds 150,000 to 200,000 clones, over 80% seen once. Sequenced input: PBMCs or T cells enriched from blood (not recorded which). Receptor source: a man aged 70-80 years who had been exposed to COVID-19.

V is TRBV3-1 (or the pseudogene TRBV3-2) and J is TRBJ1-5, with a possible D match to TRBD1 (6 bases). This CDR3 is 15 amino acids long. The germline V gene has CDR1 LGHDT and CDR2 YNNKEL (reference sequence). The V end lost 4 bases, the J end lost 3 bases, and 13 bases lay between the germline ends. Here the CDR3 reads CASSPAGQYNQPQHF. The DNA for the CDR3 is TGTGCCAGCAGCCCGGCAGGACAGTACAATCAGCCCCAGCATTTT.

J is TRBJ1-6 and V is TRBV9; perhaps TRBD1 as D (6 bases). V was cut by 4 bases and J by 7 bases, with 12 bases left in between. Germline V lookup: CDR1 SGDLS, CDR2 YYNGEE. The CDR3 is made up of 14 amino acids. CDR3 residues: CASSLDSSNSPLHF. The DNA for the CDR3 is TGTGCCAGCAGCCTGGACAGTTCGAATTCACCCCTCCACTTT.

The chain employs TRBV5-1 and TRBJ2-2; tentative D call: TRBD1 (6 bases). Trimming shortened V by 8 bases and J by 0 bases, and 14 bases separated the two germline ends. Germline values: CDR1 SGHRS, CDR2 YFSETQ. CDR3 length equals 15 residues. DNA of the CDR3: TGCGCCAGTTCTGAACAGGGAACGAACACCGGGGAGCTGTTTTTT. This translates into CASSEQGTNTGELFF.

The chain recombines TRBV11-2 with TRBJ2-7, with a weak D call TRBD1 (5 bases). V lost 6 bases and J 2 bases, leaving 17 bases between the germline ends. The CDR3 totals 15 residues. Germline assignment: CDR1 SGHAT and CDR2 FQNNGV. CDR3 amino acids: CASRLRLDNTYEQYF. The CDR3 DNA reads as TGTGCCAGCAGATTAAGATTGGACAACACCTACGAGCAGTACTTC.

This rearrangement joins TRBV19 to TRBJ1-4; no firm D call. CDR3 length: 15 amino acids. The germline V gene has CDR1 LNHDA and CDR2 SQIVND (reference sequence). Trimming removed 6 bases from V and 0 bases from J, with 11 bases in between. CDR3 nucleotide sequence: TGTGCCAGTAGATTTGTTTCGGCAACTAATGAAAAACTGTTTTTT. It encodes CASRFVSATNEKLFF.

The chain has TRBV6-5 and TRBJ1-2; 7 positions agree with TRBD1. CDR1 is MNHEY, CDR2 SVGAGI, per germline. Losses at the gene ends were 6 bases for V and 2 bases for J; bases not matched to a gene: 3. The CDR3 sequence is 13 residues long. The CDR3 DNA is TGTGCCAGCAGATTGGACAGGAACTATGGCTACACCTTC. Its translation: CASRLDRNYGYTF.

The CDR3 DNA sequence: TGTGCCAGCAGGTCTAGAACTTTCTTT. Protein: CASRSRTFF. V gene TRBV3-1 (or the pseudogene TRBV3-2) combines with J gene TRBJ1-1, with D unclear. The CDR3 has 9 residues. The ends were cut back, 6 bases at V and 12 bases at J, with 8 bases in the middle. Germline loops: CDR1 LGHDT, CDR2 YNNKEL (reference sequence).

This sequence joins TRBV3-1 (or the pseudogene TRBV3-2) and TRBJ2-5, with D unclear. Germline CDR1 reads LGHDT; CDR2 reads YNNKEL (reference sequence). CDR3 length equals 15 residues. V was pared by 1 base and J by 5 bases, with 14 bases between. The CDR3 DNA follows: TGTGCCAGCAGCCAAGTGCTAAGGAGTTGGGAGACCCAGTACTTC. It is translated as CASSQVLRSWETQYF.

This clone appeared a single time. The chain uses TRBV5-1 and TRBJ2-7; a possible D gene is TRBD2 (6 bases). V lost 2 bases and J 2 bases, leaving 14 bases between the germline ends. In germline, CDR1 is SGHRS, CDR2 YFSETQ. The CDR3 is made up of 15 amino acids. The DNA for the CDR3 is TGCGCCAGCAGCTTCCGACAAGGAGGGGCCTACGAGCAGTACTTC. Translating it yields CASSFRQGGAYEQYF.

The chain recombines TRBV6-5 with TRBJ1-6; 8 nucleotides match TRBD1. The ends lost 6 bases at V and 3 bases at J; junction bases unmatched: 1. The CDR3 runs 14 residues. The germline CDR1 and CDR2 sequences are MNHEY and SVGAGI. CDR3 sequence reads: CASRGQVYNSPLHF. In DNA form, the CDR3 reads TGTGCCAGCAGGGGACAGGTCTATAATTCACCCCTCCACTTT.

The chain carries TRBV28 and TRBJ2-7; TRBD1 agrees at 9 bases. The CDR3 covers 14 residues. With V trimmed by 6 bases and J by 4 bases, 7 bases remained unmatched. CDR1 and CDR2 from the germline V gene are MDHEN and SYDVKM. The CDR3 DNA follows: TGTGCCAGCAGACCGGGACAGGGACAATACGAGCAGTACTTC. This encodes CASRPGQGQYEQYF.

The rearrangement joins TRBV9 to TRBJ2-3; tentatively, D is TRBD2 (7 bases). Per the germline V gene, CDR1 is SGDLS and CDR2 is YYNGEE. This CDR3 contains 14 residues. V lost 5 bases and J lost 2, with 12 bases in between. CDR3 sequence: CASSRGRATDTQYF. CDR3 nucleotide sequence: TGTGCCAGCAGTAGGGGGAGGGCCACAGATACGCAGTATTTT.

V usage is TRBV18 and J usage is TRBJ1-2; 7 nucleotides match TRBD1. Germline V gene data show CDR1 as KGHSH and CDR2 as LQKENI. The CDR3 spans 15 residues. J gave up 3 bases and V 2 bases, and 6 bases lay outside the gene matches. CDR3 amino acids: CASSPYPGTDYGYTF. Here the CDR3 DNA reads TGTGCCAGCTCACCATATCCGGGGACAGACTATGGCTACACCTTC.

In its sample, this clone was seen once. The chain couples TRBV7-9 to TRBJ2-5; possible D gene TRBD2, 6 bases. The germline CDR1 and CDR2 sequences are SEHNR and FQNEAQ (reference sequence). Trimming removed 0 bases from V and 1 base from J, with 6 bases in between. The CDR3 runs 14 residues. The chain's CDR3 is CASSLAGGQETQYF. In nucleotides, the CDR3 is TGTGCCAGCAGCTTAGCGGGGGGCCAAGAGACCCAGTACTTC. Looking up the rest from reference TRBV7-9 and TRBJ2-5 gives the full variable domain: DTGVSQNPRHKITKRGQNVTFRCDPISEHNRLYWYRQTLGQGPEFLTYFQNEAQLEKSRLLSDRFSAERPKGSFSTLEIQRTEQGDSAMYLCASSLAGGQETQYFGPGTRLLVL.

In its sample, this clone was seen once. J is TRBJ1-2 and V is TRBV11-2, with 10 bases identical to TRBD1. The CDR3 loop spans 17 amino acids. V lost 4 bases to trimming and J lost 7 bases; unmatched junction nucleotides: 15. Germline lookup yields CDR1 SGHAT and CDR2 FQNNGV. For the CDR3, the DNA is TGTGCCAGCAGCTCGCCGCCCGGGACAGGGGACCGCGGTGGCTACACCTTC. Translation gives CASSSPPGTGDRGGYTF. Supplemented by reference TRBV11-2 and TRBJ1-2, the full variable domain reads EAGVAQSPRYKIIEKRQSVAFWCNPISGHATLYWYQQILGQGPKLLIQFQNNGVVDDSQLPKDRFSAERLKGVDSTLKIQPAKLEDSAVYLCASSSPPGTGDRGGYTFGSGTRLTVV.

This chain connects TRBV9 to TRBJ2-4; the match to TRBD1 covers 7 bases. Trimming at V came to 4 bases and at J to 6 bases, leaving 13 bases not matched to a gene. Germline V gene lookup returns CDR1 SGDLS and CDR2 YYNGEE. The CDR3 spans 16 residues. CDR3 in DNA: TGTGCCAGCAGCACCCAGGGGGATTTCGGTGGAAACATTCAGTACTTC. This codes for CASSTQGDFGGNIQYF.

This chain links TRBV29-1 with TRBJ1-2; a weak D match, TRBD1 (6 bases). CDR3 length: 12 amino acids. V lost 5 bases and J 8 bases, leaving 15 bases between the germline ends. Germline V gene sequence: CDR1 SQVTM, CDR2 ANQGSEA. CDR3 sequence reads: CSVIQGIDGYTF. Written as DNA, the CDR3 is TGCAGCGTTATACAGGGTATTGACGGCTACACCTTC.

This clone was observed a few times. The chain links TRBV30 to TRBJ1-2; TRBD1 aligns across 7 bases. Germline assignment: CDR1 GTSNPN and CDR2 SVGIG (reference sequence). V lost 0 bases, J lost 8 bases, and 15 bases stayed unmatched. The CDR3 extends over 16 amino acids. CDR3 sequence (DNA): TGTGCCTGGAGTGTATACAGGGGCGCTACTGGTCGCGGCTACACCTTC. Translating gives CAWSVYRGATGRGYTF.

The chain employs TRBV5-6 and TRBJ1-4; tentatively, D is TRBD1 (6 bases). CDR3 length: 14 residues. Germline-derived CDR1 and CDR2 are SGHDT and YYEEEE. Trimming cost V 4 bases and J 5 bases, with 12 bases left between them. The CDR3 sequence is CASSLRGLNEKLFF. DNA of the CDR3: TGTGCCAGCAGCCTCAGGGGTTTAAATGAAAAACTGTTTTTT.

The chain recombines TRBV7-9 with TRBJ2-1; D gene ambiguous. Germline V gene lookup returns CDR1 SEHNR and CDR2 FQNEAQ (reference sequence). This CDR3 is built from 11 residues. V dropped 4 bases and J dropped 8 bases, with 6 bases sitting between them. CDR3 DNA sequence: TGTGCCAGCAGCTCCTCTTATGAGCAGTTCTTC. This sequence encodes CASSSSYEQFF.

V usage is TRBV7-2 and J usage is TRBJ2-3, with TRBD2 matching over 11 bases. The CDR3 covers 14 residues. Germline CDR1 is SGHTA and CDR2 is FQGNSA. V was clipped by 7 bases and J by 7 bases; unmatched bases: 7. CDR3 in amino acids: CASTVSGGANTQYF. The CDR3 nucleotides read TGTGCCAGCACCGTTAGCGGGGGGGCTAATACGCAGTATTTT.

The V gene is TRBV6-6, the J gene TRBJ2-7, with 9 positions matching TRBD1. The germline V gene has CDR1 MNHNY and CDR2 SVGAGI (reference sequence). The CDR3 has 14 residues. With V trimmed by 5 bases and J by 2 bases, 4 bases remained unmatched. CDR3 sequence reads: CASSAGQGAYEQYF. The CDR3 DNA reads as TGTGCCAGCAGTGCGGGACAGGGAGCCTACGAGCAGTACTTC.

V is TRBV11-3 and J is TRBJ2-5; D may be TRBD2 (5 bases). Germline-derived CDR1 and CDR2 are SGHNT and YENEEA. The CDR3 runs to 13 residues. Trimming removed 3 bases at V and 3 bases at J, with 8 bases between. CDR3 bases: TGTGCCAGCAGCTTGACGGGGAAAGAGACCCAGTACTTC. Its translation is CASSLTGKETQYF.

The chain uses TRBV6-6 and TRBJ2-1; D may be TRBD2 (6 bases). Trimming removed 5 bases from V and 7 bases from J, with 15 bases in between. The CDR3 sequence is 14 residues long. Germline V lookup: CDR1 MNHNY, CDR2 SVGAGI (reference sequence). The CDR3 DNA is TGTGCCAGCAGTACAAGGCGGGAAGCGAATGAGCAGTTCTTC. Its protein is CASSTRREANEQFF.

In its sample, this clone was seen once. This chain joins TRBV18 and TRBJ2-7; D is ambiguous. Germline loops: CDR1 KGHSH, CDR2 LQKENI. The CDR3 loop spans 13 amino acids. V was cut by 3 bases and J by 5 bases, with 11 bases left in between. CDR3 nucleotide sequence: TGTGCCAGCTCACCGGTCGGTGCCGACGAGCAGTACTTC. Translation: CASSPVGADEQYF. The full variable domain, rest sourced from reference TRBV18 and TRBJ2-7, is NAGVMQNPRHLVRRRGQEARLRCSPMKGHSHVYWYRQLPEEGLKFMVYLQKENIIDESGMPKERFSAEFPKEGPSILRIQQVVRGDSAAYFCASSPVGADEQYFGPGTRLTVT.

The rearrangement uses TRBV7-2 and TRBJ2-7; 10 positions agree with TRBD2. This CDR3 is built from 17 residues. V trimming: 0 bases; J trimming: 2 bases; junction bases outside the gene matches: 7. In germline, CDR1 is SGHTA, CDR2 FQGNSA. For the CDR3, the DNA is TGTGCCAGCAGCTTAGCGACGGTCAGCGGGAGGGCCTACGAGCAGTACTTC. Its translation is CASSLATVSGRAYEQYF.

CDR3 bases: TGTGCCAGCAGCTTGGGGGCGGGAGGCTCCTACAATGAGCAGTTCTTC. This encodes CASSLGAGGSYNEQFF. V usage is TRBV5-4 and J usage is TRBJ2-1, with 8 bases matching TRBD2. The CDR3 spans 16 residues. With 0 bases clipped from V and 0 bases from J, the junction kept 2 bases outside the gene matches. Germline V gene data show CDR1 as SGHNT and CDR2 as YYREEE (reference sequence). Based on the CDR3 plus reference TRBV5-4 and TRBJ2-1, the full variable domain is ETGVTQSPTHLIKTRGQQVTLRCSSQSGHNTVSWYQQALGQGPQFIFQYYREEENGRGNFPPRFSGLQFPNYSSELNVNALELDDSALYLCASSLGAGGSYNEQFFGPGTRLTVL.